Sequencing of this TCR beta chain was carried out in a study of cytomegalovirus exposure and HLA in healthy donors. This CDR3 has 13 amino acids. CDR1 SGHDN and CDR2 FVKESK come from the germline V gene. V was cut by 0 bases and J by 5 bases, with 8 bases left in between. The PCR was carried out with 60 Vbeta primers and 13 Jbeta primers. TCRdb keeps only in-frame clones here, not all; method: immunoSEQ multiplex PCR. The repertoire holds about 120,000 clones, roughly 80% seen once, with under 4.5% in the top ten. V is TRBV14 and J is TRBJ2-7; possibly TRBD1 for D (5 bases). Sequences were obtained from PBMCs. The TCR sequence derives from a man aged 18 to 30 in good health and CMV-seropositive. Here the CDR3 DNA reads TGTGCCAGCAGCCAAGACTGGGGCGACGAGCAGTACTTC. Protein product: CASSQDWGDEQYF.